The clone carrying this T cell receptor beta chain was counted many times. The authors built TCR beta libraries using iRepertoire HTBI primers and Arm-PCR of CDR3 regions. Each CDR3 protein gets one entry after TCRdb re-called the multiplex PCR reads with MiXCR. The table records approximately 400,000 distinct CDR3 sequences, roughly 24% of them present only once. Specified time point: persistent/refractory GD, antithyroid drugs over 5 years with positive TRAb. Generation of the TCR library employed RNA extracted from PBMCs. Graves' disease diagnosis followed American Thyroid Association guidelines. The ends were cut back, 2 bases at V and 8 bases at J, with 10 bases in the middle. Germline lookup yields CDR1 MDHEN and CDR2 SYDVKM. The CDR3 spans 13 residues. These data belong to a study of regulatory T cells in long-lasting Graves disease.

The chain recombines TRBV28 with TRBJ1-3; weak D call: TRBD1 (5 bases). The receptor comes from a middle-aged woman with Graves disease. The sample consisted of peripheral blood mononuclear cells (PBMCs), taken when the disease was refractory, from a patient treated with antithyroid drugs. CDR3 region: CASSLAGEDTIYF. The CDR3, as DNA: TGTGCCAGCAGTTTAGCGGGGGAGGACACCATATATTTT.